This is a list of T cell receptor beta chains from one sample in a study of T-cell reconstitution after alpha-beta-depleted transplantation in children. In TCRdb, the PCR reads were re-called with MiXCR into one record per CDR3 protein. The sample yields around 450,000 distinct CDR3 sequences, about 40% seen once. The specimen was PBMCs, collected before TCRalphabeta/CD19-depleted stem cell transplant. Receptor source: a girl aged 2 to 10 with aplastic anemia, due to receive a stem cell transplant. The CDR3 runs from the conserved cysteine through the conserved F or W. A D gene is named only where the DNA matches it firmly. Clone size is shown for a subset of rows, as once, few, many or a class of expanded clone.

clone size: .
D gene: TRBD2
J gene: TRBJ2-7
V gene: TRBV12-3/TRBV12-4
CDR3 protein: CASSRGTSGGLAYEQYF
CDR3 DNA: TGTGCCAGCAGTCGTGGGACTAGCGGGGGGTTGGCCTACGAGCAGTACTTC

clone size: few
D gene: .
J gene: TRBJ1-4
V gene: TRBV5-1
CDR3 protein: CASSPSFNEKLFF
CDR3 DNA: TGCGCCAGCAGCCCCAGTTTTAATGAAAAACTGTTTTTT

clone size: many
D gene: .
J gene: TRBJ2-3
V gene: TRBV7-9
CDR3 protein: CASSRLWTDTQYF
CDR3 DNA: TGTGCCAGCAGTCGACTTTGGACAGATACGCAGTATTTT

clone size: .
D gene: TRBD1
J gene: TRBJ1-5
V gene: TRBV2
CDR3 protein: CASSLTGSQPQHF
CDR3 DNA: TGTGCCAGCAGTCTGACAGGGTCTCAGCCCCAGCATTTT

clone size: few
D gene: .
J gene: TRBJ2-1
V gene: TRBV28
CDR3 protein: CASSQQGWGRSYNEQFF
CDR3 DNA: TGTGCCAGCAGTCAACAGGGTTGGGGGCGATCCTACAATGAGCAGTTCTTC

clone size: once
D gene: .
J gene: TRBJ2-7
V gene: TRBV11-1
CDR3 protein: CASSLLALGTRFEYEQYF
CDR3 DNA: TGTGCCAGCAGCTTATTAGCCCTGGGGACAAGATTCGAATACGAGCAGTACTTC

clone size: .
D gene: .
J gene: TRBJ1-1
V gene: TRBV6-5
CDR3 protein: CASSYKLNTEAFF
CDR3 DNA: TGTGCCAGCAGTTATAAGTTGAACACTGAAGCTTTCTTT

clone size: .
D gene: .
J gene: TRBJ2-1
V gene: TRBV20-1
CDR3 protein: CSAGDLLGNEQFF
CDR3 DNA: TGCAGTGCTGGGGACTTACTAGGCAATGAGCAGTTCTTC

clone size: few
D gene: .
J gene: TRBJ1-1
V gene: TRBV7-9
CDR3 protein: CASSSVGGITEAFF
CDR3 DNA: TGTGCCAGCAGCTCGGTGGGGGGTATCACTGAAGCTTTCTTT

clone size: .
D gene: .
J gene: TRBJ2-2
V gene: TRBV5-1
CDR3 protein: CASTGAITGELFF
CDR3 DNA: TGCGCCAGCACCGGGGCGATAACCGGGGAGCTGTTTTTT

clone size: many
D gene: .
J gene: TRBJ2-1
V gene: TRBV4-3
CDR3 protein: CASSQDGQRDSNEQFF
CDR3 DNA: TGCGCCAGCAGCCAAGATGGCCAGCGGGACAGCAATGAGCAGTTCTTC

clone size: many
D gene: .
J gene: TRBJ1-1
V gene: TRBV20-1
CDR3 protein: CSARDPGTLNTEAFF
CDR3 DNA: TGCAGTGCTAGGGACCCCGGGACCCTGAACACTGAAGCTTTCTTT

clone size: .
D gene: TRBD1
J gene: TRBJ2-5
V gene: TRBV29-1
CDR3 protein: CSVEDLVRRGETQYF
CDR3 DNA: TGCAGCGTTGAAGATCTCGTCCGCAGGGGGGAGACCCAGTACTTC

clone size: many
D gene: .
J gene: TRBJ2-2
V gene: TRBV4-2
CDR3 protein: CASSQRINTGELFF
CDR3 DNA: TGTGCCAGCAGCCAACGCATTAACACCGGGGAGCTGTTTTTT

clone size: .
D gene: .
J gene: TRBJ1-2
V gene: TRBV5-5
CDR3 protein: CASSLAGDDFGYTF
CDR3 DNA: TGTGCCAGCAGCTTGGCCGGGGACGATTTTGGCTACACCTTC

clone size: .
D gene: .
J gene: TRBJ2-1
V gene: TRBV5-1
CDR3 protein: CASSRGGHEQFF
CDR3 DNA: TGCGCCAGCAGTCGAGGGGGGCATGAGCAGTTCTTC

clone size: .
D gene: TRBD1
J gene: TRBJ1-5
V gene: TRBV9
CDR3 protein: CASSVDRVGQPQHF
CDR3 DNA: TGTGCCAGCAGCGTTGACAGGGTCGGTCAGCCCCAGCATTTT

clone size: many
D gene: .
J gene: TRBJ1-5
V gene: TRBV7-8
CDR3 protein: CASSPNRVRFHF
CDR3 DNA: TGTGCCAGCAGCCCTAACAGGGTGAGATTTCATTTT

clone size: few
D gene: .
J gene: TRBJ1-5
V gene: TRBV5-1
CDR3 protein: CASSLARTPAGNQPQHF
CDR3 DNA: TGCGCCAGCAGCTTGGCCCGGACCCCGGCGGGCAATCAGCCCCAGCATTTT

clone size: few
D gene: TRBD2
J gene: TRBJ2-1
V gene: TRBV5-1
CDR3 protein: CASSLVPGLAEYYNEQFF
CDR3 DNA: TGCGCCAGCAGCTTGGTCCCTGGACTAGCGGAGTACTACAATGAGCAGTTCTTC

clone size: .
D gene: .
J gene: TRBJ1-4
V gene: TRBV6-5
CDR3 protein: CASSSGRRNEKLFF
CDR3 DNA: TGTGCCAGCAGTTCCGGACGGCGGAATGAAAAACTGTTTTTT

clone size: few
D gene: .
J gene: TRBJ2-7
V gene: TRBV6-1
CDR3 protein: CASSPNRGLEQYF
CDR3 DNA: TGTGCCAGCAGCCCCAATCGAGGTTTGGAGCAGTACTTC

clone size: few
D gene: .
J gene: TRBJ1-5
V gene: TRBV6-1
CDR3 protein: CASSAMTGRPQHF
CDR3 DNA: TGTGCCAGCAGTGCCATGACAGGCCGGCCCCAGCATTTT

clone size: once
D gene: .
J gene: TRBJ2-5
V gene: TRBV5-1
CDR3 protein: CASSLEHRQETQYF
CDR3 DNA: TGCGCCAGCAGCTTGGAGCACAGGCAAGAGACCCAGTACTTC

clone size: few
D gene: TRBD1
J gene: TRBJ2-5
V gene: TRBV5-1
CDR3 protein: CASSTETGTGKTQYF
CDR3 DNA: TGCGCCAGCAGCACTGAGACAGGGACAGGAAAGACCCAGTACTTC

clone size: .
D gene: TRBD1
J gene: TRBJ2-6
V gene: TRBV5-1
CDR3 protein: CASSQAGTGSGANVLTF
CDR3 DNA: TGCGCCAGCAGCCAAGCCGGGACAGGGTCCGGGGCCAACGTCCTGACTTTC

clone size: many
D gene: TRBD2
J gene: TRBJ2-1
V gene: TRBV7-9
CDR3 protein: CASSLELAGIYNEQFF
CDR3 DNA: TGTGCCAGCAGCTTAGAACTAGCGGGAATCTACAATGAGCAGTTCTTC

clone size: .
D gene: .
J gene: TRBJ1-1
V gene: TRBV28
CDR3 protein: CASSFDRPTEAFF
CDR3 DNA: TGTGCCAGCAGTTTCGACAGGCCTACTGAAGCTTTCTTT

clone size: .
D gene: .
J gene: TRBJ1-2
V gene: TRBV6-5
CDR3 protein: CASSYSGRAKDGYTF
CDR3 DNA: TGTGCCAGCAGTTACTCAGGACGGGCGAAGGACGGCTACACCTTC

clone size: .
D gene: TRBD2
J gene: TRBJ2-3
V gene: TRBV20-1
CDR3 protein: CSARGGSPTSGYTDTQYF
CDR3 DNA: TGCAGTGCTAGAGGGGGATCCCCAACTAGCGGCTACACAGATACGCAGTATTTT

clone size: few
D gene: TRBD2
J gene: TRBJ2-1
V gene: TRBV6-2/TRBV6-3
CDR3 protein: CASSYLRTGGPRYEQFF
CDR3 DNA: TGTGCCAGCAGTTACCTAAGAACGGGAGGGCCGCGATATGAGCAGTTCTTC

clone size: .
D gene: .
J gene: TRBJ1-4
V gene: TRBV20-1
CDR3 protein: CSVRRLNEKLFF
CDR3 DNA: TGCAGTGTCAGGAGGTTGAATGAAAAACTGTTTTTT

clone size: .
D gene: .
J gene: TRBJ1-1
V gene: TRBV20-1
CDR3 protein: CSANRDLNTEAFF
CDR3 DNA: TGCAGTGCTAACAGGGACTTGAACACTGAAGCTTTCTTT

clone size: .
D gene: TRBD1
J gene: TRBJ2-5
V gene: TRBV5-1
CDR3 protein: CASSSGQGSAQYF
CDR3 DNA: TGCGCCAGCAGCAGTGGACAGGGCTCGGCCCAGTACTTC

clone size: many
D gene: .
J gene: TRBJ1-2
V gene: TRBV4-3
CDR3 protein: CASSQDIIRGYTF
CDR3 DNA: TGCGCCAGCAGCCAAGATATCATCAGGGGCTACACCTTC

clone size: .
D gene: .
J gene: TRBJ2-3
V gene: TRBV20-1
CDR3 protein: CSARDGVPTDTQYF
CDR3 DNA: TGCAGTGCTAGAGATGGGGTTCCGACAGATACGCAGTATTTT

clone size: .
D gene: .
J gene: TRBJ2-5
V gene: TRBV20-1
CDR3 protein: CSVTARETQYF
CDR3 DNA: TGCAGTGTCACGGCGAGGGAGACCCAGTACTTC

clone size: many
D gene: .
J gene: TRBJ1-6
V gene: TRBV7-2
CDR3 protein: CASSLGRSSPLHF
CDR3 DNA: TGTGCCAGCAGCTTAGGCAGGAGTTCACCCCTCCACTTT

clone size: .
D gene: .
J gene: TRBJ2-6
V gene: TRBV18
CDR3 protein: CASSPPRAVSGANVLTF
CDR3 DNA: TGTGCCAGCTCACCACCCAGGGCCGTCTCTGGGGCCAACGTCCTGACTTTC

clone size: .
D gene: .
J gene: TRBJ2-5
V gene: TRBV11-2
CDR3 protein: CASSPDRDPRGETQYF
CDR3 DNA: TGTGCCAGCAGCCCCGACCGGGACCCCAGGGGAGAGACCCAGTACTTC

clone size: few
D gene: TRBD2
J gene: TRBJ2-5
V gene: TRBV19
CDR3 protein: CASSLGSGTIFQETQYF
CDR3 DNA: TGTGCCAGTAGTTTGGGTTCCGGGACTATCTTCCAAGAGACCCAGTACTTC

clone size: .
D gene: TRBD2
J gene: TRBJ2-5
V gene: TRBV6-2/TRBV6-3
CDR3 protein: CASSYAKSGGRETQYF
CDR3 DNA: TGTGCCAGCAGTTACGCCAAGAGCGGGGGGCGAGAGACCCAGTACTTC

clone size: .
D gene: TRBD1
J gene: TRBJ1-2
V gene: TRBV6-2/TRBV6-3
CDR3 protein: CASSRGQVYGYTF
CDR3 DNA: TGTGCCAGCAGCCGGGGACAGGTCTATGGCTACACCTTC

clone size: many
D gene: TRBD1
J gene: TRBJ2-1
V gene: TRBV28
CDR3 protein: CASSSPGQGPESSYNEQFF
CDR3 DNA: TGTGCCAGCAGTTCTCCGGGACAGGGCCCCGAGAGCTCCTACAATGAGCAGTTCTTC

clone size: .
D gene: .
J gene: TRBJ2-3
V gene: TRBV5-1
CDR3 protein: CASSLVSLADTQYF
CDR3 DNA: TGCGCCAGCAGCTTGGTTAGCTTGGCAGATACGCAGTATTTT

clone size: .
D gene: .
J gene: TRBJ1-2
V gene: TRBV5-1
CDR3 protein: CASSLGQPGGGYTF
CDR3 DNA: TGCGCCAGCAGCTTGGGGCAGCCGGGAGGTGGCTACACCTTC

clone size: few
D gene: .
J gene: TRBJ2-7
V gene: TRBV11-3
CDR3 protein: CASSLRSYREQYF
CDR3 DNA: TGTGCCAGCAGCTTGAGGAGTTATAGGGAGCAGTACTTC

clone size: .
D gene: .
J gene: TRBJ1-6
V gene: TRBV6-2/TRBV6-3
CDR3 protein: CASSWPQANSPLHF
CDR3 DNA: TGTGCCAGCAGTTGGCCGCAGGCCAATTCACCCCTCCACTTT

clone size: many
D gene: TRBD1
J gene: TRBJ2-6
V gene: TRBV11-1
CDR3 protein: CASSSSGTGALKGANVLTF
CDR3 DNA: TGTGCCAGCAGCTCTTCCGGGACAGGGGCCCTTAAAGGGGCCAACGTCCTGACTTTC

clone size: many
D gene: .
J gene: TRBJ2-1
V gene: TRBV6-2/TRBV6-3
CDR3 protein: CASSDQSNNEQFF
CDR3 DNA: TGTGCCAGCAGTGATCAATCAAACAATGAGCAGTTCTTC

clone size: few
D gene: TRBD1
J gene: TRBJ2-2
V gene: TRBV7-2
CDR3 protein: CASRPRTGGTGELFF
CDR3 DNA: TGTGCCAGCAGGCCCCGGACAGGGGGTACCGGGGAGCTGTTTTTT

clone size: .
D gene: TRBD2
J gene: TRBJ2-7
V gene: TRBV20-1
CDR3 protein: CSASGLAGVVSEQYF
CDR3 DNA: TGCAGTGCTAGCGGACTAGCGGGAGTAGTCAGCGAGCAGTACTTC

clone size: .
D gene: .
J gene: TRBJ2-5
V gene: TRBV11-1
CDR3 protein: CASSHDISFQETQYF
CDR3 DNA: TGTGCCAGCAGCCACGACATAAGTTTTCAAGAGACCCAGTACTTC

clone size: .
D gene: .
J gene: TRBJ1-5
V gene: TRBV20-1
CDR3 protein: CSARMGGPNQPQHF
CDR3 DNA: TGCAGTGCTAGAATGGGGGGGCCCAATCAGCCCCAGCATTTT

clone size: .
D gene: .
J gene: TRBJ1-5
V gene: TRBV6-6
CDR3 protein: CASSFESNQPQHF
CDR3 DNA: TGTGCCAGCAGTTTCGAAAGCAATCAGCCCCAGCATTTT

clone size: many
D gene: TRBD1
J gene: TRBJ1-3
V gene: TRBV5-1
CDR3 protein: CASSLEGAHGNTIYF
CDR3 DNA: TGCGCCAGCAGCTTGGAGGGGGCGCACGGAAACACCATATATTTT

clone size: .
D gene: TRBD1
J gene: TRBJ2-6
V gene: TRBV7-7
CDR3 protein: CASRPKGQGWYSGANVLTF
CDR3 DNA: TGTGCTAGCAGGCCGAAGGGACAGGGATGGTACTCTGGGGCCAACGTCCTGACTTTC

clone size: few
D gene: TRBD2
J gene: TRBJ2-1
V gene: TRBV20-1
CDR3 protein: CSAMGGSSNNEQFF
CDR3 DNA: TGCAGTGCTATGGGGGGGAGCAGCAACAATGAGCAGTTCTTC

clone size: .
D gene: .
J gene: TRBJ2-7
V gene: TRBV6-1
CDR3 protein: CASSRAGSPYEQYF
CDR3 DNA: TGTGCCAGCAGCCGGGCGGGGTCCCCCTACGAGCAGTACTTC